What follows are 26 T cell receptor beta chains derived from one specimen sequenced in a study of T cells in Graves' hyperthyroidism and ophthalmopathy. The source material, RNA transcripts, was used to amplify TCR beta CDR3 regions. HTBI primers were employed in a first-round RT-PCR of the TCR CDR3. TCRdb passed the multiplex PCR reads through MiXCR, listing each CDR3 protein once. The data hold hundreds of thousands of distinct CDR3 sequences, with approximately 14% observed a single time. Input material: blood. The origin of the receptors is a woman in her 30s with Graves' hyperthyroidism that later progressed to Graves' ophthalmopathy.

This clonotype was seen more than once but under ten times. The CDR3 DNA reads TGTGCCAGCAGCTTAGTGGCGGAGAGCTCCTACGAGCAGTACTTC. Its translation: CASSLVAESSYEQYF. The rearrangement links TRBV7-6 to TRBJ2-7; D unclear. Germline V gene lookup returns CDR1 SGHVS and CDR2 FNYEAQ. V was cut by 1 base and J by 0 bases, with 10 bases left in between. The CDR3 is 15 amino acids.

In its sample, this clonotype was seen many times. CDR3 nucleotides: TGTGCCAGCAGTTTGTGGGGTTCCCAAGAGACCCAGTACTTC. Encoded protein: CASSLWGSQETQYF. The chain carries TRBV27 and TRBJ2-5; D not certain. V was trimmed by 3 bases and J by 1 base, leaving 9 bases between them. The CDR3 extends over 14 amino acids. In germline, CDR1 is MNHEY, CDR2 SMNVEV (reference sequence).

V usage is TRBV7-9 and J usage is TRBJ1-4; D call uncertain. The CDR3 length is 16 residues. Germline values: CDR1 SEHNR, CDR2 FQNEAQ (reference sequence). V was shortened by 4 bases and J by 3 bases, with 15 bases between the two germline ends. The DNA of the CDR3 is TGTGCCAGCAGCTCCGTAAGCGGGCCAGCTAATGAAAAACTGTTTTTT. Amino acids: CASSSVSGPANEKLFF. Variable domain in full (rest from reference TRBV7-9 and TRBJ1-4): DTGVSQNPRHKITKRGQNVTFRCDPISEHNRLYWYRQTLGQGPEFLTYFQNEAQLEKSRLLSDRFSAERPKGSFSTLEIQRTEQGDSAMYLCASSSVSGPANEKLFFGSGTQLSVL.

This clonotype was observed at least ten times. CDR3 nucleotides: TGCAGTGCTAGGGACCTGGGACTAGCGGGAGTAGGCACAGATACGCAGTATTTT. Amino acid sequence: CSARDLGLAGVGTDTQYF. The chain links TRBV20-1 to TRBJ2-3, with 14 bases that match TRBD2. V lost 3 bases and J lost 1; bases outside the gene matches: 9. Germline CDR1 and CDR2: DFQATT and SNEGSKA (reference sequence). The CDR3 is 18 amino acids.

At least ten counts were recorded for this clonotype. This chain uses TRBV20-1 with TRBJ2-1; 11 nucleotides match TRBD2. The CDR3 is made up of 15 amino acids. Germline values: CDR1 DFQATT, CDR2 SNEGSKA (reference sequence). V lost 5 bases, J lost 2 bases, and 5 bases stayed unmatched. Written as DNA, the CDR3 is TGCAGTGCTTCCCGACTAGCGGGGACCTACAATGAGCAGTTCTTC. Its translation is CSASRLAGTYNEQFF.

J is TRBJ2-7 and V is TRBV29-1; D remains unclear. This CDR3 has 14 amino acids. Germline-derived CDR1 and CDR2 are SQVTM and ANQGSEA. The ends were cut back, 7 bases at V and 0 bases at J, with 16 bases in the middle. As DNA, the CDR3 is TGCAGCGCCAACAGTGGGGTTCTCTCCTACGAGCAGTACTTC. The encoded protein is CSANSGVLSYEQYF.

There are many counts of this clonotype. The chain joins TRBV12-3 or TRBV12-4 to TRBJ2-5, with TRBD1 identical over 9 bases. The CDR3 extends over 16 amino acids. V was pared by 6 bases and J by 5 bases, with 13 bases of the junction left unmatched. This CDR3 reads CASRRSRDRDGETQYF. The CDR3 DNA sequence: TGTGCCAGCAGACGCAGCCGGGACAGGGATGGGGAGACCCAGTACTTC.

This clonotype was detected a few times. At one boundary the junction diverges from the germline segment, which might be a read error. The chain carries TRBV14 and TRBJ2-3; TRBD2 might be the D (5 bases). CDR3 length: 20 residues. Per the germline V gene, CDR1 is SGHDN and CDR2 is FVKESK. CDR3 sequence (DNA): TGTGCCAGCAGCCAAACTTCCTATGATAGAGGGCCGTTCAGCACAGATACGCGGTATTTT. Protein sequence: CASSQTSYDRGPFSTDTRYF.

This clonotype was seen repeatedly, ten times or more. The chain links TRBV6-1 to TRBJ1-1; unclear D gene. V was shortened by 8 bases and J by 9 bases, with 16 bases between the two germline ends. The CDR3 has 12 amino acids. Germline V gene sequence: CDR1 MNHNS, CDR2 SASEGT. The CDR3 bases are TGTGCCAGCGTCAACCGGGCGGGAAAAGCTTTCTTT. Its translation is CASVNRAGKAFF.

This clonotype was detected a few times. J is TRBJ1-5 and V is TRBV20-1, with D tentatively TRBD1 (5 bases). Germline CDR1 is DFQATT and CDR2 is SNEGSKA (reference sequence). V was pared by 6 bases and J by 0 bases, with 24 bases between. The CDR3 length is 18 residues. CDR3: CSAEIRDGSLYSNQPQHF. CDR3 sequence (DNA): TGCAGTGCCGAGATCCGGGACGGATCCCTTTATAGCAATCAGCCCCAGCATTTT.

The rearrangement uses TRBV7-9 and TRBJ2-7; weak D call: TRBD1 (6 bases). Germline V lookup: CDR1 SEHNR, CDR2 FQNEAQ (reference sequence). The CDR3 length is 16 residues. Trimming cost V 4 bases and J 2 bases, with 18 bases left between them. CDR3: CASSSHVQGSPYEQYF. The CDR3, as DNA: TGTGCCAGCAGCTCCCACGTACAGGGATCCCCCTACGAGCAGTACTTC.

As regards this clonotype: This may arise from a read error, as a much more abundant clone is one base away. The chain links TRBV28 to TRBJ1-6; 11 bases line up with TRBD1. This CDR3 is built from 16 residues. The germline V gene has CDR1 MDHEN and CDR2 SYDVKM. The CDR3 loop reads CASSFGGQGDNSPLRF. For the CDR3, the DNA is TGTGCCAGCAGCTTCGGGGGACAGGGGGATAATTCACCCCTCCGCTTT. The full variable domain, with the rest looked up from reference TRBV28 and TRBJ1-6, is DVKVTQSSRYLVKRTGEKVFLECVQDMDHENMFWYRQDPGLGLRLIYFSYDVKMKEKGDIPEGYSVSREKKERFSLILESASTNQTSMYLCASSFGGQGDNSPLRFGNGTRLTVT.

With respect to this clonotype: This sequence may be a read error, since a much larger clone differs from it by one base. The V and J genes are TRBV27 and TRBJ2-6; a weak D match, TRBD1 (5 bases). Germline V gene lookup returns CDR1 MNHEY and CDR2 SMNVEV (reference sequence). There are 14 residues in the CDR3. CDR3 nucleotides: TGTGCCAGCAGTTTCCGCACTGGGGCCAACATCCTGACTTTC. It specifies CASSFRTGANILTF.

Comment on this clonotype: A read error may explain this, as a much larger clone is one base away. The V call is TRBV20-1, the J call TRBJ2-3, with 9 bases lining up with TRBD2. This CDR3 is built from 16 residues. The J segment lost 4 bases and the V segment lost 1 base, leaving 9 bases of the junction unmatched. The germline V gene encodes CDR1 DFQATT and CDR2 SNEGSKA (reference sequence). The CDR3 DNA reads TGCAGTGCTAGAGTATTGAGTAGCGGGAGAGCAGATACGCAGTATTTT. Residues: CSARVLSSGRADTQYF.

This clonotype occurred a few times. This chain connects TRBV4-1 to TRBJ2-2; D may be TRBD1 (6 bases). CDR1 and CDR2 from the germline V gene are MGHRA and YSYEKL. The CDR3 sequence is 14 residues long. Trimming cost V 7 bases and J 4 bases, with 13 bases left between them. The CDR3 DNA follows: TGCGCCAGCACCTTGGACAGACCCACCGGGGAGCTGTTTTTT. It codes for CASTLDRPTGELFF.

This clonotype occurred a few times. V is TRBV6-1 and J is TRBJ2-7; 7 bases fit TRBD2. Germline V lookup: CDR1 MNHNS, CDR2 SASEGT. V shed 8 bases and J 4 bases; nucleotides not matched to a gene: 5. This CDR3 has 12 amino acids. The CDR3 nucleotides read TGTGCCAGCCAAGGACTAGGATACGAGCAGTACTTC. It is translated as CASQGLGYEQYF.

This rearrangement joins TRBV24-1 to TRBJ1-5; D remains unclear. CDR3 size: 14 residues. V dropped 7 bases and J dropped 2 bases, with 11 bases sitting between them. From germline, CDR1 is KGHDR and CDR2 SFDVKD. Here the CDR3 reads CATSESRGNQPQHF. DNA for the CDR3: TGTGCCACCAGCGAGAGTCGGGGCAATCAGCCCCAGCATTTT.

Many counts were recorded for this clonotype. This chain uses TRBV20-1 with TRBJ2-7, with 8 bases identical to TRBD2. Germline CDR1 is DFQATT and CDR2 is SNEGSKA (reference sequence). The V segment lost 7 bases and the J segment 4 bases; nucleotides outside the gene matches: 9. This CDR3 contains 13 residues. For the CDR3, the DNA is TGCAGTGGAAACGTAGCGGGGCGATACGAGCAGTACTTC. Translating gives CSGNVAGRYEQYF.

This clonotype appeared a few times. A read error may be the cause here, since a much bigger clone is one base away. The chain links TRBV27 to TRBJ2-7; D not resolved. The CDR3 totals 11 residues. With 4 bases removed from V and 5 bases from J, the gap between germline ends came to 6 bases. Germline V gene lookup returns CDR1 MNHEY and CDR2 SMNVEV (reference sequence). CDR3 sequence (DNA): TGTGCCAGCAGTTCCGGGCACGAGCAGTACTTC. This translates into CASSSGHEQYF.

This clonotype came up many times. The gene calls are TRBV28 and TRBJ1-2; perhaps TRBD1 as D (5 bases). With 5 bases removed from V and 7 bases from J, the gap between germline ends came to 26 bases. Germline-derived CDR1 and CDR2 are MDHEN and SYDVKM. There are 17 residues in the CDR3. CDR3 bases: TGTGCCAGCAGTCCCCTGAGTCGTGGGGGACCTGGAGGTGGCTACACCTTC. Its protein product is CASSPLSRGGPGGGYTF.

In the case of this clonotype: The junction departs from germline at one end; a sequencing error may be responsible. CDR3 residues: CASRQGNYNGQFF. In DNA form, the CDR3 reads TGTGCCAGCAGACAGGGTAACTACAATGGGCAGTTCTTC. This chain joins TRBV28 and TRBJ2-1; tentative D call: TRBD1 (6 bases). The CDR3 is made up of 13 amino acids. Per germline, CDR1 MDHEN and CDR2 SYDVKM. Full variable domain (missing parts from reference TRBV28 and TRBJ2-1): DVKVTQSSRYLVKRTGEKVFLECVQDMDHENMFWYRQDPGLGLRLIYFSYDVKMKEKGDIPEGYSVSREKKERFSLILESASTNQTSMYLCASRQGNYNGQFFGPGTRLTVL.

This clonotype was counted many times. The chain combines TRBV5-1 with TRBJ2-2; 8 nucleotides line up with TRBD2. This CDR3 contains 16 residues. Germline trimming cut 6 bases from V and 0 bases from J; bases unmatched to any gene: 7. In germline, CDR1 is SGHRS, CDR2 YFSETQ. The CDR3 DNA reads TGCGCCAGCACCCGGCGGGAGGCCACGAACACCGGGGAGCTGTTTTTT. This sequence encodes CASTRREATNTGELFF.

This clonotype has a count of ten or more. CDR3 in amino acids: CSAMGGSNTEAFF. CDR3 DNA: TGCAGTGCTATGGGCGGGTCGAACACTGAAGCTTTCTTT. This chain connects TRBV20-1 to TRBJ1-1; no clear D. The CDR3 consists of 13 residues. The V end was cut by 4 bases, the J end by 1 base, with 10 bases between. Germline CDR1 is DFQATT and CDR2 is SNEGSKA (reference sequence).

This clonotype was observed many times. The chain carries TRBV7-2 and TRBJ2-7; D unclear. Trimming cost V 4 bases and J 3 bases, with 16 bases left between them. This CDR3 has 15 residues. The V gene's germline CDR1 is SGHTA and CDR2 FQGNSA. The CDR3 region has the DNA TGTGCCAGCAGCTCCGTAACGCAACCCTTCTACGAGCAGTACTTC. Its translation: CASSSVTQPFYEQYF. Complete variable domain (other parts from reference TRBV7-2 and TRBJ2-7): GAGVSQSPSNKVTEKGKDVELRCDPISGHTALYWYRQSLGQGLEFLIYFQGNSAPDKSGLPSDRFSAERTGGSVSTLTIQRTQQEDSAVYLCASSSVTQPFYEQYFGPGTRLTVT.

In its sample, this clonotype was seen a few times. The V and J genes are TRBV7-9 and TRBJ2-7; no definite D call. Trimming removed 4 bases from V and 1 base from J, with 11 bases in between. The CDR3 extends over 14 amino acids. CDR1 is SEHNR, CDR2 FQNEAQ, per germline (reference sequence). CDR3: CASSSMGFSYEQYF. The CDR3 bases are TGTGCCAGCAGCTCAATGGGGTTTTCCTACGAGCAGTACTTC.

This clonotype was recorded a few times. CDR3 amino acids: CASSPVPAEASTGELFF. The CDR3 DNA follows: TGTGCCAGCAGCCCAGTCCCAGCGGAAGCTTCCACCGGGGAGCTGTTTTTT. V is TRBV7-9 and J is TRBJ2-2; D is possibly TRBD2 (5 bases). Trimming took 5 bases from V and 4 from J, leaving 20 bases between them. This CDR3 contains 17 residues. Germline CDR1 and CDR2: SEHNR and FQNEAQ (reference sequence).